This TCR beta chain came from a study of cytomegalovirus exposure and HLA in healthy donors. Study details: From HLA-typed donors, an early data release held roughly 80 million unique TCRs.

The CDR3 is made up of 14 amino acids. Germline loops: CDR1 SNHLY, CDR2 FYNNEI. V lost 5 bases and J lost 8, with 18 bases in between. 13 Jbeta primers and 60 Vbeta primers were used for the PCR. Sequencing used immunoSEQ multiplex PCR; TCRdb keeps in-frame clones, though not all of them. Seen here are 110,000 to 150,000 clones, around 75% observed once, and the top ten hold roughly 4%. The sequencing sample was made of PBMCs. The chain recombines TRBV2 with TRBJ1-2; D not resolved. The sequence derives from a man aged 55 to 70 in good health and CMV-seronegative. The CDR3 protein is CASSFQAVTAGYTF. The CDR3 nucleotides are TGTGCCAGCAGTTTCCAGGCTGTTACGGCGGGCTACACCTTC. Full variable domain (missing parts from reference TRBV2 and TRBJ1-2): EPEVTQTPSHQVTQMGQEVILRCVPISNHLYFYWYRQILGQKVEFLVSFYNNEISEKSEIFDDQFSVERPDGSNFTLKIRSTKLEDSAMYFCASSFQAVTAGYTFGSGTRLTVV.